One and the same sample provided the 3 T cell receptor beta chains below, sequenced in a study of OX40 agonist ivuxolimab in advanced cancers. Only in-frame clones appear in the TCRdb table, and some are missing; sequencing was by immunoSEQ multiplex PCR. The data show roughly 74,000 clones, roughly 83% seen once. The sequenced sample was CD4+ or CD8+ T cells sorted from blood, obtained in a trial of the OX40 agonist ivuxolimab. The receptors stem from an adult with an advanced solid tumor such as melanoma, head and neck, liver or kidney cancer.

For this clone: An end of the junction differs from the germline gene, which may be a read error. This chain joins TRBV28 and TRBJ2-7, with 10 bases lining up with TRBD2. This CDR3 is built from 12 residues. Germline-derived CDR1 and CDR2 are MDHEN and SYDVKM. The CDR3 region has the DNA TGTGCCAGCAGTCTAAGCGGGAGGGCCTTCTTCTTC. This translates into CASSLSGRAFFF.

The chain is built from TRBV6-4 and TRBJ2-2; no reliable D call. Germline V gives CDR1 MRHNA, CDR2 SNTAGT. The ends were cut back, 5 bases at V and 0 bases at J, with 7 bases in the middle. CDR3 length: 14 amino acids. The CDR3 is CASSNDPNTGELFF. CDR3 coding DNA: TGTGCCAGCAGTAACGACCCGAACACCGGGGAGCTGTTTTTT.

The chain carries TRBV5-1 and TRBJ1-1; D possibly corresponds to TRBD1 (5 bases). With 0 bases removed from V and 5 bases from J, the gap between germline ends came to 11 bases. CDR3 length: 14 residues. In germline, CDR1 is SGHRS, CDR2 YFSETQ. This chain's CDR3 is CASSLERAGTEAFF. CDR3 sequence (DNA): TGCGCCAGCAGCTTGGAGAGGGCAGGGACTGAAGCTTTCTTT. Looking up the rest from reference TRBV5-1 and TRBJ1-1 gives the full variable domain: KAGVTQTPRYLIKTRGQQVTLSCSPISGHRSVSWYQQTPGQGLQFLFEYFSETQRNKGNFPGRFSGRQFSNSRSEMNVSTLELGDSALYLCASSLERAGTEAFFGQGTRLTVV.